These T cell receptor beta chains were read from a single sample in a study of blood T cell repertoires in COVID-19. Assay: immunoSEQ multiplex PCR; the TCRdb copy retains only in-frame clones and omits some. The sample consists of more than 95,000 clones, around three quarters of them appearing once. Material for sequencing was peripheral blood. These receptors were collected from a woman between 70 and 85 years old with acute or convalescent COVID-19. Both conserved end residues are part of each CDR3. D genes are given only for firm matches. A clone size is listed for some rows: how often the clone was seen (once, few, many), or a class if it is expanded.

cdr3_aa: CASNGGTYEQYF
cdr3_nt: TGTGCCAGCAACGGGGGGACATACGAGCAGTACTTC
v_call: TRBV28
j_call: TRBJ2-7
cdr3_length: 12
d_call: .
clone_size: once

cdr3_aa: CASSMEGTGNQPQHF
cdr3_nt: TGTGCCAGTAGTATGGAAGGGACAGGGAATCAGCCCCAGCATTTT
v_call: TRBV19
j_call: TRBJ1-5
cdr3_length: 15
d_call: TRBD1
clone_size: few

cdr3_aa: CASSSGGTQYF
cdr3_nt: TGTGCCAGCAGCTCCGGGGGAACGCAGTATTTT
v_call: TRBV11-1
j_call: TRBJ2-3
cdr3_length: 11
d_call: .
clone_size: few

cdr3_aa: CASSHARTGVEKLFF
cdr3_nt: TGTGCCAGTAGTCACGCCCGGACAGGGGTTGAAAAACTGTTTTTT
v_call: TRBV19
j_call: TRBJ1-4
cdr3_length: 15
d_call: TRBD1
clone_size: .

cdr3_aa: CASSASDRENEKLFF
cdr3_nt: TGCGCCAGCAGCGCCTCGGACAGAGAAAATGAAAAACTGTTTTTT
v_call: TRBV5-1
j_call: TRBJ1-4
cdr3_length: 15
d_call: .
clone_size: .

cdr3_aa: CAGGQDRVNTEAFF
cdr3_nt: TGTGCCGGAGGACAGGACAGAGTGAACACTGAAGCTTTCTTT
v_call: TRBV7-9
j_call: TRBJ1-1
cdr3_length: 14
d_call: TRBD1
clone_size: .

cdr3_aa: CASSVATGSTDTQYF
cdr3_nt: TGTGCCAGCAGCGTAGCTACAGGGAGTACAGATACGCAGTATTTT
v_call: TRBV9
j_call: TRBJ2-3
cdr3_length: 15
d_call: .
clone_size: .

cdr3_aa: CASRPTGVTGGYTF
cdr3_nt: TGTGCCAGCAGGCCCACAGGGGTCACGGGGGGCTACACCTTC
v_call: TRBV28
j_call: TRBJ1-2
cdr3_length: 14
d_call: TRBD1
clone_size: .

cdr3_aa: CASSYSSRAGTDTQYF
cdr3_nt: TGTGCCAGCAGTTACTCGAGCAGGGCCGGCACAGATACGCAGTATTTT
v_call: TRBV6-2/TRBV6-3
j_call: TRBJ2-3
cdr3_length: 16
d_call: .
clone_size: .

cdr3_aa: CASSSTTSGVYEQYF
cdr3_nt: TGTGCCAGCAGCTCGACGACTAGCGGGGTTTACGAGCAGTACTTC
v_call: TRBV5-4
j_call: TRBJ2-7
cdr3_length: 15
d_call: TRBD2
clone_size: .

cdr3_aa: CASSPRTALNEKLFF
cdr3_nt: TGTGCCAGCAGTCCTCGGACAGCGCTTAATGAAAAACTGTTTTTT
v_call: TRBV28
j_call: TRBJ1-4
cdr3_length: 15
d_call: .
clone_size: .

cdr3_aa: CASSVDIGQTNYGYTF
cdr3_nt: TGTGCCAGCAGCGTAGACATCGGACAGACTAACTATGGCTACACCTTC
v_call: TRBV9
j_call: TRBJ1-2
cdr3_length: 16
d_call: .
clone_size: .

cdr3_aa: CASSQRAEGGEQFF
cdr3_nt: TGCGCCAGCAGCCAGAGAGCGGAAGGAGGTGAGCAGTTCTTC
v_call: TRBV4-1
j_call: TRBJ2-1
cdr3_length: 14
d_call: .
clone_size: .

cdr3_aa: CASSEWQGGGYTF
cdr3_nt: TGTGCCAGCAGTGAATGGCAGGGTGGTGGCTACACCTTC
v_call: TRBV2
j_call: TRBJ1-2
cdr3_length: 13
d_call: .
clone_size: .

cdr3_aa: CASSKDTGSANEQFF
cdr3_nt: TGTGCCAGCAGTAAGGACACGGGTTCGGCCAATGAGCAGTTCTTC
v_call: TRBV2
j_call: TRBJ2-1
cdr3_length: 15
d_call: .
clone_size: .

cdr3_aa: CASSLGRGRVADTQYF
cdr3_nt: TGTGCCAGCAGCTTGGGGCGCGGGAGAGTCGCAGATACGCAGTATTTT
v_call: TRBV7-9
j_call: TRBJ2-3
cdr3_length: 16
d_call: TRBD2
clone_size: .

cdr3_aa: CALTTGGAAEAFF
cdr3_nt: TGTGCCCTAACAACAGGGGGCGCGGCTGAAGCTTTCTTT
v_call: TRBV28
j_call: TRBJ1-1
cdr3_length: 13
d_call: TRBD1
clone_size: .

cdr3_aa: CASSPFEGDGYTF
cdr3_nt: TGTGCCAGCAGCCCTTTCGAAGGGGATGGCTACACCTTC
v_call: TRBV7-2
j_call: TRBJ1-2
cdr3_length: 13
d_call: .
clone_size: .

cdr3_aa: CASIRGLGEKLFF
cdr3_nt: TGCGCCAGCATCAGGGGGCTCGGGGAAAAACTGTTTTTT
v_call: TRBV10-2
j_call: TRBJ1-4
cdr3_length: 13
d_call: TRBD1
clone_size: .

cdr3_aa: CAWSRPAGGPMRADTQYF
cdr3_nt: TGTGCCTGGAGTAGACCAGCGGGAGGGCCTATGAGGGCAGATACGCAGTATTTT
v_call: TRBV30
j_call: TRBJ2-3
cdr3_length: 18
d_call: TRBD2
clone_size: once

cdr3_aa: CASSFFPDRENGYTF
cdr3_nt: TGTGCCAGCAGCTTTTTTCCCGACAGGGAGAATGGCTACACCTTC
v_call: TRBV5-8
j_call: TRBJ1-2
cdr3_length: 15
d_call: TRBD1
clone_size: .

cdr3_aa: CAVPGQGNYGYTF
cdr3_nt: TGTGCGGTGCCAGGACAGGGAAACTATGGCTACACCTTC
v_call: TRBV30
j_call: TRBJ1-2
cdr3_length: 13
d_call: TRBD1
clone_size: .

cdr3_aa: CASSLRDGGWEKLFF
cdr3_nt: TGTGCCAGCAGCTTAAGGGACGGGGGTTGGGAAAAACTGTTTTTT
v_call: TRBV7-6
j_call: TRBJ1-4
cdr3_length: 15
d_call: .
clone_size: few

cdr3_aa: CASSPDRYDLEFF
cdr3_nt: TGTGCCAGCTCACCCGACAGGTACGATCTGGAGTTCTTC
v_call: TRBV18
j_call: TRBJ2-1
cdr3_length: 13
d_call: .
clone_size: few

cdr3_aa: CASSDVDKYQPQHF
cdr3_nt: TGTGCCAGCAGTGACGTGGACAAGTATCAGCCCCAGCATTTT
v_call: TRBV2
j_call: TRBJ1-5
cdr3_length: 14
d_call: .
clone_size: few

cdr3_aa: CASGQGSDTQYF
cdr3_nt: TGTGCCAGCGGTCAGGGGTCAGATACGCAGTATTTT
v_call: TRBV28
j_call: TRBJ2-3
cdr3_length: 12
d_call: .
clone_size: .

cdr3_aa: CASSEGLREGEQYF
cdr3_nt: TGCGCCAGCAGTGAGGGGCTCAGGGAGGGCGAGCAGTACTTC
v_call: TRBV10-1
j_call: TRBJ2-7
cdr3_length: 14
d_call: TRBD2
clone_size: .

cdr3_aa: CASSAGLASGYEQFF
cdr3_nt: TGTGCCAGCAGCGCCGGACTAGCGTCGGGTTATGAGCAGTTCTTC
v_call: TRBV9
j_call: TRBJ2-1
cdr3_length: 15
d_call: TRBD2
clone_size: .

cdr3_aa: CSVERMGQGSDEQFF
cdr3_nt: TGCAGCGTTGAGCGGATGGGACAGGGTAGCGATGAGCAGTTCTTC
v_call: TRBV29-1
j_call: TRBJ2-1
cdr3_length: 15
d_call: TRBD1
clone_size: .

cdr3_aa: CASGLGQGAEKLFF
cdr3_nt: TGTGCTAGTGGTTTGGGACAGGGGGCTGAAAAACTGTTTTTT
v_call: TRBV12-5
j_call: TRBJ1-4
cdr3_length: 14
d_call: TRBD1
clone_size: .

cdr3_aa: CASSYSGTGGYYGYTF
cdr3_nt: TGTGCCAGCAGTTACAGCGGGACAGGGGGGTACTATGGCTACACCTTC
v_call: TRBV6-5
j_call: TRBJ1-2
cdr3_length: 16
d_call: TRBD1
clone_size: once

cdr3_aa: CASSSRGQGVRDEQFF
cdr3_nt: TGTGCCAGCAGCTCTAGGGGACAGGGCGTGAGGGATGAGCAGTTCTTC
v_call: TRBV11-2
j_call: TRBJ2-1
cdr3_length: 16
d_call: TRBD1
clone_size: .

cdr3_aa: CASSFYGEGSSNQPQHF
cdr3_nt: TGTGCCAGCAGCTTTTACGGGGAGGGCTCCAGCAATCAGCCCCAGCATTTT
v_call: TRBV7-8
j_call: TRBJ1-5
cdr3_length: 17
d_call: .
clone_size: .

cdr3_aa: CASSLSGTPTGELFF
cdr3_nt: TGTGCCAGCAGTTTATCCGGGACTCCCACCGGGGAGCTGTTTTTT
v_call: TRBV27
j_call: TRBJ2-2
cdr3_length: 15
d_call: .
clone_size: .

cdr3_aa: CASSRTGEHQPQHF
cdr3_nt: TGTGCCAGCAGTCGGACAGGCGAACATCAGCCCCAGCATTTT
v_call: TRBV6-5
j_call: TRBJ1-5
cdr3_length: 14
d_call: TRBD1
clone_size: .

cdr3_aa: CASKRESTYEQYF
cdr3_nt: TGTGCCAGCAAAAGGGAGTCGACCTACGAGCAGTACTTC
v_call: TRBV2
j_call: TRBJ2-7
cdr3_length: 13
d_call: .
clone_size: .

cdr3_aa: CASSLDGRAWDEQFF
cdr3_nt: TGTGCCAGCAGCTTAGACGGGAGGGCCTGGGATGAGCAGTTCTTC
v_call: TRBV7-9
j_call: TRBJ2-1
cdr3_length: 15
d_call: TRBD2
clone_size: once

cdr3_aa: CASSLGQGYGYTF
cdr3_nt: TGTGCCAGCAGCCTGGGACAGGGATATGGCTACACCTTC
v_call: TRBV9
j_call: TRBJ1-2
cdr3_length: 13
d_call: TRBD1
clone_size: .

cdr3_aa: CASSSSGGLSHEQYF
cdr3_nt: TGTGCCAGCAGCAGCTCGGGGGGCCTCTCCCACGAGCAGTACTTC
v_call: TRBV3-1/TRBV3-2
j_call: TRBJ2-7
cdr3_length: 15
d_call: .
clone_size: few

cdr3_aa: CASSGQRNTIYF
cdr3_nt: TGCGCCAGCTCGGGACAGAGAAACACCATATATTTT
v_call: TRBV5-1
j_call: TRBJ1-3
cdr3_length: 12
d_call: TRBD1
clone_size: few

cdr3_aa: CASSIRQGTYEQYF
cdr3_nt: TGTGCCAGCAGTATCCGACAGGGCACCTACGAGCAGTACTTC
v_call: TRBV6-7
j_call: TRBJ2-7
cdr3_length: 14
d_call: TRBD1
clone_size: once

cdr3_aa: CASSQVRASGVSTDTQYF
cdr3_nt: TGTGCCAGCAGCCAAGTTAGGGCTAGCGGGGTGAGCACAGATACGCAGTATTTT
v_call: TRBV3-1/TRBV3-2
j_call: TRBJ2-3
cdr3_length: 18
d_call: TRBD2
clone_size: .

cdr3_aa: CAWSGAFSGANVLTF
cdr3_nt: TGTGCCTGGAGTGGGGCCTTCTCTGGGGCCAACGTCCTGACTTTC
v_call: TRBV30
j_call: TRBJ2-6
cdr3_length: 15
d_call: .
clone_size: .

cdr3_aa: CASSRTGNNQPQHF
cdr3_nt: TGTGCCAGCAGCCGAACAGGGAACAATCAGCCCCAGCATTTT
v_call: TRBV6-5
j_call: TRBJ1-5
cdr3_length: 14
d_call: .
clone_size: .

cdr3_aa: CASSPPGQWLGYTF
cdr3_nt: TGTGCCAGCAGCCCGCCGGGACAGTGGCTCGGCTACACCTTC
v_call: TRBV5-6
j_call: TRBJ1-2
cdr3_length: 14
d_call: TRBD1
clone_size: .

cdr3_aa: CSVPAGSGYGYTF
cdr3_nt: TGCAGCGTGCCTGCGGGGTCGGGCTATGGCTACACCTTC
v_call: TRBV29-1
j_call: TRBJ1-2
cdr3_length: 13
d_call: .
clone_size: once

cdr3_aa: CATSDTRVSTDTQYF
cdr3_nt: TGTGCCACCAGTGACACTAGGGTTAGCACAGATACGCAGTATTTT
v_call: TRBV24-1
j_call: TRBJ2-3
cdr3_length: 15
d_call: .
clone_size: .

cdr3_aa: CASSIEQGTGNTIYF
cdr3_nt: TGTGCCAGTAGTATAGAACAGGGGACTGGAAACACCATATATTTT
v_call: TRBV19
j_call: TRBJ1-3
cdr3_length: 15
d_call: TRBD1
clone_size: few

cdr3_aa: CASSLEAPTGYSNQPQHF
cdr3_nt: TGTGCCAGCAGCTTAGAAGCCCCCACAGGTTATAGCAATCAGCCCCAGCATTTT
v_call: TRBV7-6
j_call: TRBJ1-5
cdr3_length: 18
d_call: .
clone_size: .

cdr3_aa: CASSQERDRGRGYGYTF
cdr3_nt: TGTGCCAGCAGCCAAGAACGGGACAGGGGAAGAGGGTATGGCTACACCTTC
v_call: TRBV3-1/TRBV3-2
j_call: TRBJ1-2
cdr3_length: 17
d_call: TRBD1
clone_size: .

cdr3_aa: CASSLSGTGQETQYF
cdr3_nt: TGTGCCAGCAGCTTGAGTGGGACAGGCCAAGAGACCCAGTACTTC
v_call: TRBV9
j_call: TRBJ2-5
cdr3_length: 15
d_call: TRBD1
clone_size: .

cdr3_aa: CASSVTSGYTDTQYF
cdr3_nt: TGTGCCAGCAGCGTAACTAGCGGGTATACAGATACGCAGTATTTT
v_call: TRBV9
j_call: TRBJ2-3
cdr3_length: 15
d_call: TRBD2
clone_size: few

cdr3_aa: CASSLGGSGQQETQYF
cdr3_nt: TGTGCCAGCAGCTTGGGGGGTTCGGGACAGCAAGAGACCCAGTACTTC
v_call: TRBV5-4
j_call: TRBJ2-5
cdr3_length: 16
d_call: TRBD1
clone_size: .

cdr3_aa: CAIKGDGFYEQYF
cdr3_nt: TGTGCCATCAAGGGGGACGGGTTCTACGAGCAGTACTTC
v_call: TRBV10-3
j_call: TRBJ2-7
cdr3_length: 13
d_call: .
clone_size: few

cdr3_aa: CASSSGQDRTDTQYF
cdr3_nt: TGCGCCAGCAGCTCGGGACAGGACCGCACAGATACGCAGTATTTT
v_call: TRBV5-1
j_call: TRBJ2-3
cdr3_length: 15
d_call: TRBD1
clone_size: .

cdr3_aa: CASSLGTDSNQPQHF
cdr3_nt: TGTGCCAGCAGCCTCGGGACAGACAGCAATCAGCCCCAGCATTTT
v_call: TRBV4-2
j_call: TRBJ1-5
cdr3_length: 15
d_call: TRBD1
clone_size: .

cdr3_aa: CASSEQGGGETQYF
cdr3_nt: TGTGCCAGCAGTGAACAGGGAGGAGGGGAGACCCAGTACTTC
v_call: TRBV2
j_call: TRBJ2-5
cdr3_length: 14
d_call: .
clone_size: .

cdr3_aa: CASSFGPREQYF
cdr3_nt: TGTGCCAGCAGTTTTGGGCCCCGCGAGCAGTACTTC
v_call: TRBV12-3/TRBV12-4
j_call: TRBJ2-7
cdr3_length: 12
d_call: .
clone_size: .

cdr3_aa: CASSQGTDQPQHF
cdr3_nt: TGCGCCAGCAGTCAAGGGACAGATCAGCCCCAGCATTTT
v_call: TRBV10-1
j_call: TRBJ1-5
cdr3_length: 13
d_call: TRBD1
clone_size: few

cdr3_aa: CASSQGVRRYNEQYF
cdr3_nt: TGCGCCAGCAGCCAAGGGGTTCGGAGATATAACGAGCAGTACTTC
v_call: TRBV4-1
j_call: TRBJ2-7
cdr3_length: 15
d_call: .
clone_size: .